The clone carrying this T cell receptor beta chain was observed many times. These data are taken from a study of T cells in Graves' hyperthyroidism and ophthalmopathy. The study based diagnoses on clinical symptoms, serum thyroxine and TRAb, thyroid ultrasound and orbital computed tomography. Amplification of TCR beta CDR3 regions was performed using RNA transcripts as template. HTBI primers were the set used in a first-round RT-PCR of the TCR CDR3. TCRdb re-analysed the multiplex PCR reads in MiXCR, keeping a single row per CDR3 protein. The sample includes 400,000 to 550,000 distinct CDR3 sequences, roughly an eighth of them seen just once. The J segment lost 1 base and the V segment lost 4 bases, leaving 4 bases of the junction unmatched. The CDR3 totals 15 residues. Germline V gives CDR1 SGHTA, CDR2 FQGTGA.

This clonotype originated in a woman aged 18-29 years with Graves' hyperthyroidism. The specimen sequenced was blood. The chain uses TRBV7-3 and TRBJ2-1, with 7 bases aligning to TRBD1. CDR3 sequence: CASSSDRASYNEQFF. CDR3 nucleotide sequence: TGTGCCAGCAGCTCTGACAGGGCTTCCTACAATGAGCAGTTCTTC.